These 32 T cell receptor beta chains share one sample of origin, sequenced in a study of T cells in Graves' hyperthyroidism and ophthalmopathy. Regions amplified from RNA transcripts were the TCR beta CDR3 regions. A set of HTBI primers served as the primers for a first-round RT-PCR of the TCR CDR3. TCRdb re-called the multiplex PCR reads through MiXCR, storing one row per CDR3 protein. The sample shows 300,000 to 350,000 distinct CDR3 sequences, around 20% of them seen only once. Material: blood. These receptors originate from a woman between 45 and 60 years old with Graves' hyperthyroidism.

The chain couples TRBV12-3 or TRBV12-4 to TRBJ2-2; 7 nucleotides align to TRBD1. The J segment lost 1 base and the V segment lost 5 bases, leaving 4 bases of the junction unmatched. The CDR3 consists of 15 residues. CDR3 sequence (DNA): TGTGCCAGCAGTCTCCGGGACAGGAACACCGGGGAGCTGTTTTTT. Amino acids: CASSLRDRNTGELFF.

The table lists this clonotype with many counts. The V call is TRBV28, the J call TRBJ2-4; the match to TRBD2 covers 9 bases. V lost 3 bases, J lost 6 bases, and 6 bases stayed unmatched. The CDR3 is made up of 15 amino acids. Germline V gene lookup returns CDR1 MDHEN and CDR2 SYDVKM. CDR3: CASSFPAGGANIQYF. The CDR3 bases are TGTGCCAGCAGTTTCCCAGCGGGAGGTGCAAACATTCAGTACTTC.

This chain connects TRBV18 to TRBJ1-1; 8 nucleotides line up with TRBD1. This CDR3 has 14 amino acids. V shed 0 bases and J 6 bases; nucleotides not matched to a gene: 3. CDR1 is KGHSH and CDR2 is LQKENI in the germline V gene. This chain's CDR3 is CASSPPTGVPEAFF. In DNA, the CDR3 is TGTGCCAGCTCACCACCGACAGGGGTCCCTGAAGCTTTCTTT.

There are many counts of this clonotype. This rearrangement joins TRBV18 to TRBJ2-3; D is uncertain. V lost 3 bases to trimming and J lost 4 bases, with 2 bases between them. Germline CDR1 reads KGHSH; CDR2 reads LQKENI. There are 11 residues in the CDR3. The CDR3 is CASSPADTQYF. The CDR3 nucleotides are TGTGCCAGCTCACCGGCAGATACGCAGTATTTT.

The rearrangement joins TRBV2 to TRBJ1-1, with no clear D. Germline CDR1 reads SNHLY; CDR2 reads FYNNEI. The CDR3 is 14 amino acids. Deletions cut 0 bases from V and 0 bases from J, with 5 bases between. The CDR3, as DNA: TGTGCCAGCAGTGAAGCGGGAGTGAACACTGAAGCTTTCTTT. Translation: CASSEAGVNTEAFF.

In this sample, this clonotype turned up many times. This chain joins TRBV28 and TRBJ1-1; D unclear. V gave up 6 bases and J gave up 7 bases, with 15 bases separating them. Germline lookup yields CDR1 MDHEN and CDR2 SYDVKM. This CDR3 contains 13 residues. DNA for the CDR3: TGTGCCAGCAGCCCCGGCCAGGCGGTTGAAGCTTTCTTT. It yields the protein CASSPGQAVEAFF.

This clonotype occurred a few times. The chain employs TRBV29-1 and TRBJ2-2; TRBD1 matches at 10 bases. The trim removed 7 bases at V and 4 bases at J, leaving 6 bases unmatched. Germline values: CDR1 SQVTM, CDR2 ANQGSEA. The CDR3 loop spans 14 amino acids. The CDR3: CSAGTGDPTGELFF. In nucleotides, the CDR3 is TGCAGCGCCGGGACAGGGGACCCCACCGGGGAGCTGTTTTTT.

This clonotype has a count of ten or more. This chain connects TRBV5-1 to TRBJ1-2; D perhaps matches TRBD1 (5 bases). There are 14 residues in the CDR3. V lost 0 bases and J lost 4, with 10 bases in between. CDR1 and CDR2 from the germline V gene are SGHRS and YFSETQ. CDR3 sequence (DNA): TGCGCCAGCAGCTTGGCCGACAGCTCCTATGGCTACACCTTC. It specifies CASSLADSSYGYTF.

This clonotype was found a few times. The V gene is TRBV4-2, the J gene TRBJ2-1; TRBD2 aligns across 8 bases. This CDR3 is 13 amino acids long. CDR1 and CDR2 (germline): LGHNA, YNFKEQ. With V trimmed by 1 base and J by 9 bases, 2 bases remained unmatched. The CDR3 sequence: CASSQAGGVEQFF. The CDR3 DNA reads TGTGCCAGCAGCCAAGCGGGAGGGGTTGAGCAGTTCTTC.

This clonotype was seen many times. This rearrangement joins TRBV27 to TRBJ1-2; 10 nucleotides agree with TRBD1. The CDR3 is 13 residues long. V was pared by 6 bases and J by 5 bases, with 3 bases of the junction left unmatched. Looked up from germline, CDR1 is MNHEY and CDR2 is SMNVEV (reference sequence). The CDR3 spells CASSKDRGYGYTF. The CDR3 DNA reads as TGTGCCAGCAGCAAGGACAGGGGGTATGGCTACACCTTC.

This clonotype was picked up a small number of times. This chain joins TRBV5-1 and TRBJ1-1; no firm D call. With 1 base removed from V and 3 bases from J, the gap between germline ends came to 10 bases. The V gene's germline CDR1 is SGHRS and CDR2 YFSETQ. The CDR3 contains 14 residues. The CDR3: CASSLKGRDTEAFF. The CDR3 DNA reads as TGCGCCAGCAGCTTGAAAGGGAGGGACACTGAAGCTTTCTTT. Full variable domain (rest looked up from reference TRBV5-1 and TRBJ1-1): KAGVTQTPRYLIKTRGQQVTLSCSPISGHRSVSWYQQTPGQGLQFLFEYFSETQRNKGNFPGRFSGRQFSNSRSEMNVSTLELGDSALYLCASSLKGRDTEAFFGQGTRLTVV.

This sequence joins TRBV14 and TRBJ2-7; 12 bases align to TRBD2. The ends lost 5 bases at V and 1 base at J; junction bases unmatched: 6. Germline V gene data show CDR1 as SGHDN and CDR2 as FVKESK. CDR3 length equals 16 residues. The CDR3 DNA sequence: TGTGCCAGCAGCAGAACTAGCGGGGGGCGATCCTACGAGCAGTACTTC. Translating gives CASSRTSGGRSYEQYF.

V is TRBV20-1 and J is TRBJ1-1; weak D call: TRBD1 (5 bases). Germline CDR1 and CDR2: DFQATT and SNEGSKA (reference sequence). There are 13 residues in the CDR3. Trimming took 3 bases from V and 7 from J, leaving 15 bases between them. The DNA for the CDR3 is TGCAGTGCTAGGTGGCAGGGCGACCATGAAGCTTTCTTT. Amino acid sequence: CSARWQGDHEAFF.

This clonotype was counted ten times or more. The chain carries TRBV5-4 and TRBJ2-1; 7 bases map to TRBD2. Germline-derived CDR1 and CDR2 are SGHNT and YYREEE (reference sequence). With V trimmed by 4 bases and J by 9 bases, 7 bases remained unmatched. The CDR3 contains 13 residues. The CDR3 DNA reads TGTGCCAGCAGCGTCGCTAGCGGACCTGAGCAGTTCTTC. Translated, it gives CASSVASGPEQFF. Full variable domain (outside the CDR3, taken from reference TRBV5-4 and TRBJ2-1): ETGVTQSPTHLIKTRGQQVTLRCSSQSGHNTVSWYQQALGQGPQFIFQYYREEENGRGNFPPRFSGLQFPNYSSELNVNALELDDSALYLCASSVASGPEQFFGPGTRLTVL.

The chain joins TRBV7-9 to TRBJ1-1; D is unresolved. The CDR3 covers 13 residues. Deletions cut 1 base from V and 6 bases from J, with 9 bases between. CDR1 and CDR2 (germline): SEHNR, FQNEAQ (reference sequence). The CDR3 protein is CASSLEGDPEAFF. The CDR3, as DNA: TGTGCCAGCAGCTTAGAGGGTGACCCTGAAGCTTTCTTT.

This clonotype was counted at least ten times. This sequence joins TRBV7-8 and TRBJ1-1; the D is unclear. The CDR3 is 15 residues long. The V end lost 1 base, the J end lost 1 base, and 10 bases lay between the germline ends. Germline V gene sequence: CDR1 SGHVS, CDR2 FQNEAQ. CDR3 in DNA: TGTGCCAGCAGCTTAGAAGGTCAGGCGAACACTGAAGCTTTCTTT. Translation gives CASSLEGQANTEAFF.

This clonotype was counted at least ten times. This chain connects TRBV12-3 or TRBV12-4 to TRBJ1-1; 7 positions match TRBD1. This CDR3 region has 13 residues. V lost 6 bases to trimming and J lost 8 bases; unmatched junction nucleotides: 9. CDR3 in DNA: TGTGCCAGCAGCAAGGGGGCAGGGGTCGAAGCTTTCTTT. This sequence encodes CASSKGAGVEAFF.

In this sample, this clonotype turned up many times. The rearrangement links TRBV12-3 or TRBV12-4 to TRBJ2-6; D is possibly TRBD2 (5 bases). Trimming removed 1 base at V and 2 bases at J, with 6 bases between. The CDR3 runs 15 residues. CDR3 sequence (DNA): TGTGCCAGCAGTTTAGAGGGAGCTGGGGCCAACGTCCTGACTTTC. Amino acids: CASSLEGAGANVLTF.

This clonotype was seen many times. The V and J genes are TRBV3-1 and TRBJ2-2, with 9 bases lining up with TRBD1. The CDR3 totals 14 residues. The V gene end was trimmed by 3 bases and the J gene end by 6 bases; junction bases not matched to a gene: 2. Germline V gene lookup returns CDR1 LGHDT and CDR2 YNNKEL (reference sequence). The CDR3 DNA follows: TGTGCCAGCAGCCACCGACAGGGGGCCGGGGAGCTGTTTTTT. The encoded protein is CASSHRQGAGELFF.

V and J are TRBV18 and TRBJ2-1; 8 bases fit TRBD2. J lost 9 bases, V lost 1 base, and 5 bases had no gene match. The germline V gene encodes CDR1 KGHSH and CDR2 LQKENI. CDR3 size: 14 residues. CDR3 nucleotides: TGTGCCAGCTCACCACGGCGGGGGGAGGGTGAGCAGTTCTTC. It translates to CASSPRRGEGEQFF. The full variable domain, rest sourced from reference TRBV18 and TRBJ2-1, is NAGVMQNPRHLVRRRGQEARLRCSPMKGHSHVYWYRQLPEEGLKFMVYLQKENIIDESGMPKERFSAEFPKEGPSILRIQQVVRGDSAAYFCASSPRRGEGEQFFGPGTRLTVL.

This clonotype appeared once. The junction differs from germline at one of its ends, possibly a read error. The chain carries TRBV5-6 and TRBJ2-7, with 13 bases that match TRBD2. The length of the CDR3 is 16 residues. Germline V gene sequence: CDR1 SGHDT, CDR2 YYEEEE. CDR3 residues: CASNLRTSGGSYEQYF. CDR3 bases: TGTGCCAGCAACTTGAGGACTAGCGGGGGCTCCTACGAGCAGTACTTC.

This clonotype was recorded many times. This chain links TRBV6-1 with TRBJ1-5; possible D gene TRBD1, 5 bases. V was clipped by 6 bases and J by 1 base, with 13 bases between them. The CDR3 length is 15 residues. Germline CDR1 MNHNS, CDR2 SASEGT. CDR3 nucleotides: TGTGCCAGCAGCCGCTCCAGGGTGAGCAATCAGCCCCAGCATTTT. Translated, it gives CASSRSRVSNQPQHF.

This clonotype was detected only a few times. The V gene is TRBV6-2 or TRBV6-3, the J gene TRBJ1-3, with D unresolved. The ends were cut back, 6 bases at V and 5 bases at J, with 14 bases in the middle. The length of the CDR3 is 14 residues. CDR1 MNHEY and CDR2 SVGEGT come from the germline V gene. Here the CDR3 DNA reads TGTGCCAGCAGCCCTTCCCCCGGTCGAAACACCATATATTTT. Amino acids: CASSPSPGRNTIYF.

There are many counts of this clonotype. The chain joins TRBV20-1 to TRBJ1-2; D is uncertain. The ends were cut back, 3 bases at V and 11 bases at J, with 16 bases in the middle. The CDR3 spans 12 residues. Germline V gives CDR1 DFQATT, CDR2 SNEGSKA (reference sequence). The CDR3 reads CSASPSRPQYTF. CDR3 DNA: TGCAGTGCTAGTCCCTCCAGACCCCAGTACACCTTC.

The chain joins TRBV28 to TRBJ2-7; D might be TRBD2 (5 bases). The V gene lost 6 bases and the J gene lost 3 bases, with 18 bases spanning the gap. This CDR3 is 15 amino acids long. The germline gives CDR1 MDHEN, CDR2 SYDVKM. In DNA form, the CDR3 reads TGTGCCAGCAGCACAAGACGGGAACTACTCTACGAGCAGTACTTC. Translating gives CASSTRRELLYEQYF.

This clonotype was counted only a few times. In DNA form, the CDR3 reads TGTGCCAGTAGTATGGCAGTTTTCGATGAGCAGTTCTTC. Its translation: CASSMAVFDEQFF. The chain combines TRBV19 with TRBJ2-1; no clear D gene. The V end was cut by 3 bases, the J end by 8 bases, with 11 bases between. Germline CDR1 LNHDA, CDR2 SQIVND (reference sequence). The CDR3 loop spans 13 amino acids.

This clonotype was recorded only once. The gene calls are TRBV20-1 and TRBJ2-4; D might be TRBD1 (5 bases). The CDR3 sequence is 13 residues long. Germline CDR1 reads DFQATT; CDR2 reads SNEGSKA (reference sequence). The ends were cut back, 0 bases at V and 4 bases at J, with 7 bases in the middle. CDR3 nucleotides: TGCAGTGCTAGAGATCAGGGAAAAAACATTCAGTACTTC. Its translation is CSARDQGKNIQYF.

This clonotype showed up many times. The chain combines TRBV9 with TRBJ2-1; D is undetermined. The CDR3 sequence is 16 residues long. CDR1 is SGDLS, CDR2 YYNGEE, per germline. Trimming cost V 4 bases and J 3 bases, with 17 bases left between them. In DNA form, the CDR3 reads TGTGCCAGCAGCCCTCGACTCGGGCCAATCTACAATGAGCAGTTCTTC. Amino acid sequence: CASSPRLGPIYNEQFF.

The table lists this clonotype with a few counts. The V call is TRBV29-1, the J call TRBJ2-3, with D tentatively TRBD1 or TRBD2 (5 bases each). This CDR3 has 13 amino acids. V lost 7 bases and J lost 2, with 13 bases in between. Germline values: CDR1 SQVTM, CDR2 ANQGSEA. In DNA form, the CDR3 reads TGCAGCGCTCTGGGGCGGGCCACAGATACGCAGTATTTT. It codes for CSALGRATDTQYF.

V is TRBV27 and J is TRBJ2-7; D is perhaps TRBD2 (5 bases). This CDR3 is built from 15 residues. CDR1 is MNHEY and CDR2 is SMNVEV in the germline V gene (reference sequence). The germline V and J ends were trimmed by 5 bases and 4 bases, with 18 bases remaining between them. CDR3 loop: CASSGTPGVFYEQYF. The CDR3 region has the DNA TGTGCCAGCAGTGGAACTCCCGGGGTCTTTTACGAGCAGTACTTC.

This clonotype is a singleton in its sample. The chain carries TRBV6-1 and TRBJ2-1; 9 bases fit TRBD1. CDR1 is MNHNS, CDR2 SASEGT, per germline. The V segment lost 8 bases and the J segment 4 bases; nucleotides outside the gene matches: 12. CDR3 length: 16 amino acids. CDR3 bases: TGTGCCAGCGGTCCCCCGGGACAGGGAAATTACAATGAGCAGTTCTTC. Translating it yields CASGPPGQGNYNEQFF.

This clonotype was seen at least ten times. V usage is TRBV28 and J usage is TRBJ2-5; possible D gene TRBD2, 5 bases. CDR1 and CDR2 (germline): MDHEN, SYDVKM. The CDR3 covers 14 residues. Trimming took 6 bases from V and 4 from J, leaving 15 bases between them. The CDR3 bases are TGTGCCAGCAGAAAATTGCCTAGCTCAGAGACCCAGTACTTC. Translated, it gives CASRKLPSSETQYF.